Listed below are T cell receptor beta chains from one sample, sequenced in a study of T-cell reconstitution after alpha-beta-depleted transplantation in children. Each CDR3 protein gets one entry after TCRdb re-called the PCR reads with MiXCR. The data contain around 500,000 distinct CDR3 sequences, around 13% of them singletons. The sample here was PBMCs from the stem cell graft donor, taken from the stem cell graft. Receptors were obtained from a human donor who donated a stem cell graft to a child with combined immunodeficiency. Both conserved end residues are part of each CDR3. A D gene is named only where the DNA matches it firmly. For some rows the clone size is stated as once, few or many, or as a class when expanded; others skip it.

TRBV7-9,NA,TRBJ2-3,few,TGTGCCAGCAGCCCCCGGACGTTTACTAGCACAGATACGCAGTATTTT,CASSPRTFTSTDTQYF
TRBV2,NA,TRBJ2-7,NA,TGTGCCGGCCGGGACTCCCCCTACGAGCAGTACTTC,CAGRDSPYEQYF
TRBV27,TRBD2,TRBJ2-7,few,TGTGCCAGCAGCCTTGCACCACCGGGACTATCCTACGAGCAGTACTTC,CASSLAPPGLSYEQYF
TRBV20-1,NA,TRBJ2-7,many,TGCAGTGCTAGAGCGTCTCGGCGGGAAGGTTTTTTGTACGAGCAGTACTTC,CSARASRREGFLYEQYF
TRBV7-2,NA,TRBJ1-2,many,TGTGCCAGCAGCTTAGAAGTCGGCAGGGTAGTCTATGGCTACACCTTC,CASSLEVGRVVYGYTF
TRBV20-1,NA,TRBJ2-1,few,TGCAGTGCTAGAGATGCGACTAGGGGGGCTAGGGAGTTCTTC,CSARDATRGAREFF
TRBV5-5,NA,TRBJ2-5,few,TGTGCCAGCAGCCAAGAGTGGACCCAGTACTTC,CASSQEWTQYF
TRBV27,NA,TRBJ2-1,many,TGTGCCAGTCGGGACTTGGGCTACAATGAGCAGTTCTTC,CASRDLGYNEQFF
TRBV12-3/TRBV12-4,TRBD1,TRBJ2-1,few,TGTGCCAGCAGTTACGCCGGGACAGCCTACAATGAGCAGTTCTTC,CASSYAGTAYNEQFF
TRBV6-1,TRBD1,TRBJ2-1,NA,TGTGCCAGCAGTGATGGACAGGCCTACAATGAGCAGTTCTTC,CASSDGQAYNEQFF
TRBV28,NA,TRBJ1-2,few,TGTGCCAGCAGTCCCCAGACAGGCTATGGCTACACCTTC,CASSPQTGYGYTF
TRBV6-1,TRBD1,TRBJ2-2,NA,TGTGCCACCCGGGACAGAGGCCACGGGGAGCTGTTTTTT,CATRDRGHGELFF
TRBV28,NA,TRBJ2-3,many,TGTGCCAGCAGGCCCCCCCATCTCGCAGATACGCAGTATTTT,CASRPPHLADTQYF
TRBV29-1,NA,TRBJ2-7,few,TGCAGCGTTGGACAGGCTAAAAACGAGCAGTACTTC,CSVGQAKNEQYF
TRBV13,TRBD1,TRBJ2-7,NA,TGTGCCAGCAGCTCTACAGGGGTTTGGGACGAGCAGTACTTC,CASSSTGVWDEQYF
TRBV7-9,TRBD1,TRBJ2-7,few,TGTGCCAGCAGCTTAAGCCGGGACAGGGCGCAAGAGCAGTACTTC,CASSLSRDRAQEQYF
TRBV27,TRBD2,TRBJ2-1,few,TGTGCCAGCCGCCGACGGGGGGGCGGTGAGCAGTTCTTC,CASRRRGGGEQFF
TRBV6-2/TRBV6-3,NA,TRBJ2-7,many,TGTGCCAGCAGTTACTTAGGGGATAGCTCCTACGAGCAGTACTTC,CASSYLGDSSYEQYF
TRBV12-3/TRBV12-4,TRBD2,TRBJ2-1,many,TGTGCCAGCAGTTTATTTGTGGACGCCACGGGGGGTGAGCAGTTCTTC,CASSLFVDATGGEQFF
TRBV16,NA,TRBJ1-4,few,TGTGCCAGCAGCCAACACTCTTCCAAGGCAAATATTGGACTGTTTTTT,CASSQHSSKANIGLFF
TRBV15,NA,TRBJ2-5,NA,TGTGCCATCAGCAGCGACCTGTTGAGGCTAGGCCAGGGAGACCAGTACTTC,CAISSDLLRLGQGDQYF
TRBV7-9,TRBD1,TRBJ2-2,NA,TGTGCCAGCAGCTTGACAGGGGGAGACACCGGGGAGCTGTTTTTT,CASSLTGGDTGELFF
TRBV27,NA,TRBJ2-7,NA,TGTGCCAGCAGTTTATTCTTTAGGGGTTCCCCCTACGAGCAGTACTTC,CASSLFFRGSPYEQYF
TRBV20-1,NA,TRBJ1-1,NA,TGCAGTGCTCGCAATCGGAACACTGAAGCTTTCTTT,CSARNRNTEAFF
TRBV27,NA,TRBJ2-7,many,TGTGCCAGCAGTTTGAACAGGAGGCCCTACGAGCAGTACTTC,CASSLNRRPYEQYF
TRBV29-1,TRBD1,TRBJ2-3,many,TGCAGCGCCCTACCGGGACAGACCACAGATACGCAGTATTTT,CSALPGQTTDTQYF
TRBV6-5,NA,TRBJ2-2,few,TGTGCCAGCAGGTACAGGGTAGACACCGGGGAGCTGTTTTTT,CASRYRVDTGELFF
TRBV5-4,NA,TRBJ2-5,NA,TGTGCCAGCAGCACGACTGCGTGGGAGACCCAGTACTTC,CASSTTAWETQYF
TRBV6-2/TRBV6-3,TRBD2,TRBJ2-4,few,TGTGCCAGCAGTTCCAGGACTAGCGGGAGGGTACTAGCCAAAAACATTCAGTACTTC,CASSSRTSGRVLAKNIQYF
TRBV12-3/TRBV12-4,NA,TRBJ2-7,many,TGTGCCAGCAGTTTAAGACCCGGCACAGAGGCCTACGAGCAGTACTTC,CASSLRPGTEAYEQYF
TRBV7-2,NA,TRBJ2-5,few,TGTGCCAGCAGCTTAGGGGACTGGCCCCAAGAGACCCAGTACTTC,CASSLGDWPQETQYF
TRBV7-2,TRBD2,TRBJ2-1,NA,TGTGCCAGCAGCTACGGACTAGCTCACAATGAGCAGTTCTTC,CASSYGLAHNEQFF
TRBV4-3,NA,TRBJ1-3,NA,TGCGCCAGCAGCCAAGATATAGGCCAGGGGTTCGGAAACACCATATATTTT,CASSQDIGQGFGNTIYF
TRBV5-1,NA,TRBJ1-2,NA,TGCGCCAGCACCCTTGGAAGCGGAGACTATGGCTACACCTTC,CASTLGSGDYGYTF
TRBV4-3,NA,TRBJ2-1,many,TGCGCCAGCAGCTGGCGGGAAAATGAGCAGTTCTTC,CASSWRENEQFF
TRBV24-1,NA,TRBJ2-2,few,TGTGCCACCAGTGATTTTCGAAGGACGGACACCGGGGAGCTGTTTTTT,CATSDFRRTDTGELFF
TRBV5-6,TRBD2,TRBJ2-7,few,TGTGCCAGCAGCGTAATGGGGGGACTAGCCATCCACGAGCAGTACTTC,CASSVMGGLAIHEQYF
TRBV25-1,TRBD2,TRBJ2-5,NA,TGTGCCAGCTCGGGGGGTAGCGGGCCTAGAGAGACCCAGTACTTC,CASSGGSGPRETQYF
TRBV4-3,NA,TRBJ1-1,many,TGCGCCAGCAGCCAAGACCGGGCAGGGAGGAATGCTTTCTTT,CASSQDRAGRNAFF
TRBV9,TRBD2,TRBJ2-3,few,TGTGCCAGCAGCCCCGGGGATAGCGGGACAGATACGCAGTATTTT,CASSPGDSGTDTQYF
TRBV7-2,NA,TRBJ2-5,NA,TGTGCCAGCGACCGGGCCCGGGAAGGAGAGACCCAGTACTTC,CASDRAREGETQYF
TRBV15,TRBD1,TRBJ1-6,few,TGTGCCACCAGCAGGGACAGGGGAGGTTCACCCCTCCACTTT,CATSRDRGGSPLHF
TRBV27,TRBD1,TRBJ2-7,many,TGTGCCAGCAGTCCTCAGGGGGCCAGGGTCCACGAGCAGTACTTC,CASSPQGARVHEQYF
TRBV27,TRBD1,TRBJ2-1,few,TGTGCCAGCAGTACCACGGGACAGGGGGCTTTCTCCTACAATGAGCAGTTCTTC,CASSTTGQGAFSYNEQFF
TRBV7-8,NA,TRBJ2-7,many,TGTGCCAGCAGACCCCACACCCTTTCGGCGGGATTCTACGAGCAGTACTTC,CASRPHTLSAGFYEQYF
TRBV6-5,TRBD1,TRBJ2-5,NA,TGTGCCAGCAGTTACGGGACAGGGGTAAAGACCCAGTACTTC,CASSYGTGVKTQYF
TRBV11-1,TRBD2,TRBJ2-3,NA,TGTGCCAGCAGTCCCCAAAGCGGGGGGTCAGATACGCAGTATTTT,CASSPQSGGSDTQYF
TRBV7-6,NA,TRBJ2-1,NA,TGTGCCAGCAGCTTAGAACCGTTTCATGGGGGATACAATGAGCAGTTCTTC,CASSLEPFHGGYNEQFF
TRBV29-1,NA,TRBJ2-3,few,TGCAGCTCCCCGATCGGACAGACAGATACGCAGTATTTT,CSSPIGQTDTQYF
TRBV7-2,TRBD2,TRBJ2-7,once,TGTGCCAGCAGCTTAAGCGGGAGCCGCTCCTACGAGCAGTACTTC,CASSLSGSRSYEQYF
TRBV12-3/TRBV12-4,NA,TRBJ1-4,few,TGTGCCAGCACCCTCGACAGGATTAATGAAAAACTGTTTTTT,CASTLDRINEKLFF
TRBV27,NA,TRBJ1-2,NA,TGTGCCAGCGGCCAGGTGGGGACCGAATTTGACTATGGCTACACCTTC,CASGQVGTEFDYGYTF
TRBV7-9,NA,TRBJ1-5,many,TGTGCCAGCAGCCTAGATCCGAATCAGCCCCAGCATTTT,CASSLDPNQPQHF
TRBV29-1,NA,TRBJ2-1,few,TGCAGCGTTGCCCTGGACTTTGAGCAGTTCTTC,CSVALDFEQFF
TRBV4-3,NA,TRBJ2-7,few,TGCGCCAGCAGCCAAGCGAGAGTGGGGGGCTACGAGCAGTACTTC,CASSQARVGGYEQYF
TRBV7-9,NA,TRBJ2-7,many,TGTGCCAGCAGCCATAGCAGGTCCGGTTCGTCAGGAAATCGGGACGAGCAGTACTTC,CASSHSRSGSSGNRDEQYF
TRBV29-1,NA,TRBJ1-5,few,TGCAGCGTTTTAGTTTTGTCATGTCTGGGCAGCAATCAGCCCCAGCATTTT,CSVLVLSCLGSNQPQHF